The 25 T cell receptor beta chains presented below share a single source sample, sequenced in a study of T cell changes during pregnancy in multiple sclerosis. Method: immunoSEQ multiplex PCR; TCRdb's copy keeps in-frame clones and lacks some. The repertoire holds 55,000 to 70,000 clones, around nine tenths seen once, with around 0.38% in the top ten. Sample: CD4+ T cells from peripheral blood mononuclear cells, taken in the third trimester of pregnancy. Receptors were obtained from a female donor with multiple sclerosis, enrolled in a pregnancy study.

The rearrangement joins TRBV7-9 to TRBJ1-2; 8 bases map to TRBD1. The germline V gene has CDR1 SEHNR and CDR2 FQNEAQ (reference sequence). The length of the CDR3 is 16 residues. The V and J ends lost 5 bases and 4 bases, in that order; junction bases with no gene match: 12. CDR3 loop: CASSVSGRTGPYGYTF. In DNA, the CDR3 is TGTGCCAGCAGCGTTTCGGGGAGGACAGGGCCCTATGGCTACACCTTC. Combining the CDR3 with reference TRBV7-9 and TRBJ1-2 gives the whole variable domain DTGVSQNPRHKITKRGQNVTFRCDPISEHNRLYWYRQTLGQGPEFLTYFQNEAQLEKSRLLSDRFSAERPKGSFSTLEIQRTEQGDSAMYLCASSVSGRTGPYGYTFGSGTRLTVV.

The V gene is TRBV4-3, the J gene TRBJ1-1; D call uncertain. This CDR3 has 14 residues. Trimming removed 1 base from V and 1 base from J, with 7 bases in between. CDR1 LGHNA and CDR2 YSLEER come from the germline V gene. In DNA, the CDR3 is TGCGCCAGCAGCCAAGTAGTGTCGAACACTGAAGCTTTCTTT. It translates to CASSQVVSNTEAFF.

This clone came up once. V is TRBV7-2 and J is TRBJ2-7; 9 bases align to TRBD1. CDR3 size: 14 residues. V shed 2 bases, J shed 5 bases, and the junction held 4 bases outside the gene matches. Germline CDR1 and CDR2: SGHTA and FQGNSA. The CDR3, as DNA: TGTGCCAGCAGCTTACCGGGACAGGGTAACGAGCAGTACTTC. It is translated as CASSLPGQGNEQYF.

The chain joins TRBV27 to TRBJ2-7, with D perhaps TRBD1 (6 bases). The CDR3 extends over 18 amino acids. Trimming shortened V by 5 bases and J by 0 bases, and 23 bases separated the two germline ends. The germline V gene encodes CDR1 MNHEY and CDR2 SMNVEV (reference sequence). Written as DNA, the CDR3 is TGTGCCAGCAGTCCCACAGGGTGGAGAGCGGTAAGCTCCTACGAGCAGTACTTC. Amino acid sequence: CASSPTGWRAVSSYEQYF.

The chain is built from TRBV4-1 and TRBJ1-1, with TRBD1 matching 9 bases. V trimming: 3 bases; J trimming: 6 bases; junction bases outside the gene matches: 11. The germline V gene has CDR1 MGHRA and CDR2 YSYEKL. The CDR3 is 16 residues long. CDR3 in DNA: TGCGCCAGCAGCCATTCGACGGGACAGGGTTTGGCTGAAGCTTTCTTT. It yields the protein CASSHSTGQGLAEAFF.

The rearrangement links TRBV7-2 to TRBJ1-2; possible D gene TRBD1, 6 bases. CDR3 length equals 13 residues. The V end lost 2 bases, the J end lost 7 bases, and 11 bases lay between the germline ends. Germline-derived CDR1 and CDR2 are SGHTA and FQGNSA. CDR3 region: CASSLFGGGGYTF. The CDR3 bases are TGTGCCAGCAGCTTATTTGGGGGCGGTGGCTACACCTTC.

The chain recombines TRBV18 with TRBJ2-1; possibly TRBD2 for D (6 bases). The CDR3 has 15 amino acids. Germline V gene lookup returns CDR1 KGHSH and CDR2 LQKENI. The ends were cut back, 2 bases at V and 6 bases at J, with 14 bases in the middle. The CDR3: CASSPWGVRGNEQFF. CDR3 in DNA: TGTGCCAGCTCACCATGGGGGGTAAGAGGCAATGAGCAGTTCTTC.

The chain uses TRBV5-4 and TRBJ2-3; 10 bases fit TRBD2. J lost 0 bases, V lost 4 bases, and 5 bases had no gene match. The CDR3 is 16 amino acids. Germline-derived CDR1 and CDR2 are SGHNT and YYREEE (reference sequence). CDR3 amino acids: CASSIGTSVSTDTQYF. DNA of the CDR3: TGTGCCAGCAGCATCGGGACTAGCGTTAGCACAGATACGCAGTATTTT.

This sequence joins TRBV4-2 and TRBJ2-1; 10 nucleotides line up with TRBD2. Germline assignment: CDR1 LGHNA and CDR2 YNFKEQ. This CDR3 has 17 residues. The V segment lost 0 bases and the J segment 2 bases; nucleotides outside the gene matches: 4. CDR3 nucleotides: TGTGCCAGCAGCCAAGAACTGAGCGGGGGGGCCTACAATGAGCAGTTCTTC. Amino acid sequence: CASSQELSGGAYNEQFF.

The chain links TRBV11-2 to TRBJ2-7; D ambiguous. Per germline, CDR1 SGHAT and CDR2 FQNNGV. Trimming stripped 1 base from V and 5 bases from J, with 6 bases between. The CDR3 is 12 residues long. CDR3 DNA: TGTGCCAGCAGCTTAGGAGAAGACGAGCAGTACTTC. It specifies CASSLGEDEQYF.

The chain is built from TRBV19 and TRBJ2-5; TRBD2 matches at 8 bases. Germline assignment: CDR1 LNHDA and CDR2 SQIVND (reference sequence). V shed 4 bases, J shed 2 bases, and the junction held 9 bases outside the gene matches. The CDR3 contains 16 residues. CDR3 in DNA: TGTGCCAGTAGTACCGCACTAGCGGACCCACAAGAGACCCAGTACTTC. The encoded protein is CASSTALADPQETQYF.

This clone was observed a single time. The chain combines TRBV18 with TRBJ2-3; possibly TRBD1 for D (6 bases). Trimming took off 2 bases at V and 7 bases at J, with 25 bases between the two ends. From germline, CDR1 is KGHSH and CDR2 LQKENI. The CDR3 is made up of 18 amino acids. CDR3 loop: CASSPSTGNSLRTNTQYF. The CDR3, as DNA: TGTGCCAGCTCACCAAGCACAGGGAATAGCCTTCGCACGAATACGCAGTATTTT.

This clone was recorded only once. The rearrangement joins TRBV6-5 to TRBJ1-2; TRBD1 is a possible D gene (6 bases). CDR1 and CDR2 from the germline V gene are MNHEY and SVGAGI. Trimming cost V 4 bases and J 8 bases, with 8 bases left between them. This CDR3 contains 11 residues. DNA of the CDR3: TGTGCCAGCAGTTCGACAGGAGGCTACACCTTC. This gives the protein CASSSTGGYTF.

The chain combines TRBV27 with TRBJ1-4; tentatively, D is TRBD1 (5 bases). The germline V gene encodes CDR1 MNHEY and CDR2 SMNVEV (reference sequence). The CDR3 runs 15 residues. The V gene lost 5 bases and the J gene lost 8 bases, with 18 bases spanning the gap. As DNA, the CDR3 is TGTGCCAGCAGTGCCCTTAGTTGGCAGGGCGAAAAACTGTTTTTT. Encoded protein: CASSALSWQGEKLFF. Full variable domain (rest looked up from reference TRBV27 and TRBJ1-4): EAQVTQNPRYLITVTGKKLTVTCSQNMNHEYMSWYRQDPGLGLRQIYYSMNVEVTDKGDVPEGYKVSRKEKRNFPLILESPSPNQTSLYFCASSALSWQGEKLFFGSGTQLSVL.

The chain recombines TRBV7-9 with TRBJ1-1; D call uncertain. The CDR3 loop spans 15 amino acids. Deletions cut 5 bases from V and 2 bases from J, with 15 bases between. Germline CDR1 SEHNR, CDR2 FQNEAQ (reference sequence). The DNA of the CDR3 is TGTGCCAGCAGCCCCACCGGGAGTATCAACACTGAAGCTTTCTTT. Encoded protein: CASSPTGSINTEAFF.

The rearrangement uses TRBV18 and TRBJ1-5; D may be TRBD1 (5 bases). Germline CDR1 reads KGHSH; CDR2 reads LQKENI. The CDR3 loop spans 14 amino acids. V was clipped by 6 bases and J by 2 bases, with 11 bases between them. CDR3: CASSGGDGNQPQHF. CDR3 DNA sequence: TGTGCCAGCTCGGGGGGGGACGGCAATCAGCCCCAGCATTTT.

This sequence joins TRBV6-5 and TRBJ1-2; D is possibly TRBD1 (5 bases). V lost 8 bases, J lost 1 base, and 14 bases lay in between. Per germline, CDR1 MNHEY and CDR2 SVGAGI. This CDR3 spans 14 amino acids. CDR3 in amino acids: CASGGGGLNYGYTF. CDR3 DNA sequence: TGTGCCAGCGGTGGGGGGGGTCTTAACTATGGCTACACCTTC.

This rearrangement joins TRBV27 to TRBJ2-2; perhaps TRBD2 as D (6 bases). There are 18 residues in the CDR3. Trimming cost V 5 bases and J 4 bases, with 23 bases left between them. Germline values: CDR1 MNHEY, CDR2 SMNVEV (reference sequence). CDR3 residues: CASSPEGPGRGTTGELFF. In DNA form, the CDR3 reads TGTGCCAGCAGTCCTGAAGGGCCAGGTCGGGGGACCACCGGGGAGCTGTTTTTT.

This chain links TRBV30 with TRBJ1-1, with D perhaps matching TRBD1 (6 bases). The CDR3 covers 13 residues. CDR1 and CDR2 from the germline V gene are GTSNPN and SVGIG (reference sequence). Trimming shortened V by 1 base and J by 7 bases, and 13 bases separated the two germline ends. CDR3 DNA: TGTGCCTGGAGTGGGACAGCCCGGCTTGAAGCTTTCTTT. Amino acid sequence: CAWSGTARLEAFF.

This sequence joins TRBV7-8 and TRBJ1-6, with 8 bases aligning to TRBD1. The CDR3 is made up of 16 amino acids. The trim removed 3 bases at V and 4 bases at J, leaving 5 bases unmatched. Germline V gene sequence: CDR1 SGHVS, CDR2 FQNEAQ. The CDR3 spells CASSLGQESYNSPLHF. For the CDR3, the DNA is TGTGCCAGCAGCTTGGGACAGGAATCTTATAATTCACCCCTCCACTTT.

The chain combines TRBV5-1 with TRBJ2-4, with D possibly TRBD2 on 7 matching bases. The CDR3 covers 19 residues. Deletions cut 2 bases from V and 1 base from J, with 22 bases between. Germline CDR1 SGHRS, CDR2 YFSETQ. CDR3 nucleotide sequence: TGCGCCAGCAGCTTAATTGGGCGGGGGCAGGACTTGGCCAAAAACATTCAGTACTTC. Its protein product is CASSLIGRGQDLAKNIQYF. Supplemented by reference TRBV5-1 and TRBJ2-4, the full variable domain reads KAGVTQTPRYLIKTRGQQVTLSCSPISGHRSVSWYQQTPGQGLQFLFEYFSETQRNKGNFPGRFSGRQFSNSRSEMNVSTLELGDSALYLCASSLIGRGQDLAKNIQYFGAGTRLSVL.

The chain has TRBV4-3 and TRBJ2-3, with 8 bases aligning to TRBD2. This CDR3 has 14 residues. Germline V gene lookup returns CDR1 LGHNA and CDR2 YSLEER. V gave up 4 bases and J gave up 4 bases; unmatched junction bases: 4. The CDR3 DNA sequence: TGCGCCAGCAGCCGCGGCGGGGGGTCAGATACGCAGTATTTT. It is translated as CASSRGGGSDTQYF.

This chain uses TRBV10-3 with TRBJ2-7; D is possibly TRBD2 (5 bases). The germline V gene encodes CDR1 ENHRY and CDR2 SYGVKD. The CDR3 has 12 amino acids. V lost 4 bases, J lost 5 bases, and 9 bases lay in between. This CDR3 reads CAISGPGNEQYF. The CDR3 DNA reads as TGTGCCATCAGTGGTCCGGGAAACGAGCAGTACTTC.

V gene TRBV19 combines with J gene TRBJ2-1, with 9 bases aligning to TRBD2. V was clipped by 4 bases and J by 8 bases; unmatched bases: 9. From germline, CDR1 is LNHDA and CDR2 SQIVND (reference sequence). There are 15 residues in the CDR3. The CDR3 sequence: CASSSGGALGDEQFF. The CDR3 DNA reads TGTGCCAGTAGTAGCGGGGGGGCGTTGGGGGATGAGCAGTTCTTC.

The chain combines TRBV7-9 with TRBJ1-2, with 7 nucleotides matching TRBD1. The CDR3 sequence is 15 residues long. Germline loops: CDR1 SEHNR, CDR2 FQNEAQ (reference sequence). The V and J ends lost 7 bases and 4 bases, in that order; junction bases with no gene match: 12. For the CDR3, the DNA is TGTGCCAGCATCAAATCCGGGACAGATAGCTATGGCTACACCTTC. This codes for CASIKSGTDSYGYTF.